Presented here are 29 T cell receptor beta chains from one specimen sequenced in a study of CD8 T cells in Susac syndrome. Reverse transcription of 0.5 to 1 ug RNA was carried out with random hexamers. TCRdb called the immunoSEQ multiplex PCR reads again in MiXCR, with one record for every CDR3 protein. The data show 100,000 to 150,000 distinct CDR3 sequences, with about 96% seen just once and over 0.1% held by the top ten. The sample taken for sequencing was CD4+ T cells from PBMCs. Receptors originate from a human donor in good health.

A single count supports this clonotype. The J gene is TRBJ1-1, the V gene TRBV29-1; D perhaps matches TRBD1 (6 bases). This CDR3 comprises 13 residues. CDR1 and CDR2 (germline): SQVTM, ANQGSEA. Deletions cut 7 bases from V and 5 bases from J, with 17 bases between. The CDR3 DNA sequence: TGCAGCGCCGAGACACAGGGAGGTACTGAAGCTTTCTTT. Its translation is CSAETQGGTEAFF.

This rearrangement joins TRBV24-1 to TRBJ2-7; unclear D gene. From germline, CDR1 is KGHDR and CDR2 SFDVKD. CDR3 length equals 13 residues. V lost 3 bases and J 5 bases, leaving 10 bases between the germline ends. The CDR3 region has the DNA TGTGCCACCAGTGATCCCTCCCATAACGAGCAGTACTTC. Residues: CATSDPSHNEQYF.

The CDR3, as DNA: TGTGCCAGCAGCTTCCGCCAGGGTGGATACGAGCAGTACTTC. The encoded protein is CASSFRQGGYEQYF. The genes are TRBV7-9 and TRBJ2-7, with D perhaps TRBD1 (5 bases). Trimming pared 3 bases from V and 4 bases from J, leaving 13 bases between. Germline V CDR1 and CDR2: SEHNR, FQNEAQ (reference sequence). The CDR3 consists of 14 residues.

The chain carries TRBV19 and TRBJ2-7; TRBD1 might be the D (6 bases). The CDR3 has 15 amino acids. The V end lost 5 bases, the J end lost 5 bases, and 19 bases lay between the germline ends. From germline, CDR1 is LNHDA and CDR2 SQIVND (reference sequence). Here the CDR3 DNA reads TGTGCCAGTAGTTTACAGGGTGGTATGTGGGACGAGCAGTACTTC. This gives the protein CASSLQGGMWDEQYF. The full variable domain, its missing parts supplied by reference TRBV19 and TRBJ2-7, is DGGITQSPKYLFRKEGQNVTLSCEQNLNHDAMYWYRQDPGQGLRLIYYSQIVNDFQKGDIAEGYSVSREKKESFPLTVTSAQKNPTAFYLCASSLQGGMWDEQYFGPGTRLTVT.

The V and J genes are TRBV3-1 and TRBJ2-1; D call uncertain. The ends were cut back, 3 bases at V and 7 bases at J, with 16 bases in the middle. The CDR3 runs to 15 residues. Germline CDR1 and CDR2: LGHDT and YNNKEL (reference sequence). CDR3 in DNA: TGTGCCAGCAGCCATACGACGCGGCCCCCAAATGAGCAGTTCTTC. This sequence encodes CASSHTTRPPNEQFF.

This chain joins TRBV19 and TRBJ2-5; 8 positions match TRBD1. Germline V lookup: CDR1 LNHDA, CDR2 SQIVND (reference sequence). Unmatched junction bases numbered 14, after V lost 10 bases and J lost 4 bases. CDR3 length: 15 residues. As DNA, the CDR3 is TGTGCCACCCAGGACGGACAGGGAGGCAGAGAGACCCAGTACTTC. It specifies CATQDGQGGRETQYF.

The V and J genes are TRBV27 and TRBJ1-1, with TRBD1 as a possible D gene (5 bases). Germline V CDR1 and CDR2: MNHEY, SMNVEV (reference sequence). The CDR3 consists of 14 residues. The germline V and J ends were trimmed by 6 bases and 6 bases, with 17 bases remaining between them. The CDR3 nucleotides read TGTGCCAGCAGAAGGGGAGTTAATTTTCCTGAAGCTTTCTTT. Amino acid sequence: CASRRGVNFPEAFF.

This chain links TRBV21-1 with TRBJ2-7; the D call TRBD2 from the table was never checked on the DNA. TRBV21-1 is shown as a pseudogene. CDR3 length: 16 amino acids. The CDR3 bases are TGTGCCAGCAGCAAAGCGGTCGGCAGGGTCCGCCACGAGCAGTACTTC. The encoded protein is CASSKAVGRVRHEQYF.

This chain joins TRBV28 and TRBJ1-1, with D maybe TRBD1 (6 bases). The CDR3 loop spans 13 amino acids. Germline V gene sequence: CDR1 MDHEN, CDR2 SYDVKM. Trimming took 2 bases from V and 11 from J, leaving 15 bases between them. The CDR3 spells CASSLEGSRGAFF. As DNA, the CDR3 is TGTGCCAGCAGTTTAGAAGGATCGAGGGGGGCTTTCTTT.

J is TRBJ1-3 and V is TRBV27; D not certain. Trimming took off 3 bases at V and 2 bases at J, with 5 bases between the two ends. CDR1 is MNHEY and CDR2 is SMNVEV in the germline V gene (reference sequence). This CDR3 spans 13 amino acids. The CDR3 sequence is CASSLAAGNTIYF. The CDR3 DNA follows: TGTGCCAGCAGTTTGGCGGCTGGAAACACCATATATTTT.

This chain links TRBV18 with TRBJ1-1; D is possibly TRBD1 (5 bases). CDR1 and CDR2 (germline): KGHSH, LQKENI. The CDR3 length is 15 residues. V was pared by 5 bases and J by 3 bases, with 16 bases between. In DNA, the CDR3 is TGTGCCAGCTCAACGGGCGCAGGGCCCTACACTGAAGCTTTCTTT. The encoded protein is CASSTGAGPYTEAFF.

The sample holds a few counts of this clonotype. The V call is TRBV6-1, the J call TRBJ2-6; no clear D. Trimming took 4 bases from V and 2 from J, leaving 0 bases between them. CDR1 is MNHNS, CDR2 SASEGT, per germline. CDR3 length equals 12 residues. The CDR3 sequence is CASSAGANVLTF. As DNA, the CDR3 is TGTGCCAGCAGTGCTGGGGCCAACGTCCTGACTTTC.

The J gene is TRBJ2-3, the V gene TRBV7-2; 12 bases match TRBD2. Germline V gene lookup returns CDR1 SGHTA and CDR2 FQGNSA. The CDR3 is 15 residues long. With V trimmed by 6 bases and J by 6 bases, 7 bases remained unmatched. CDR3 bases: TGTGCCAGCAGGCGATCCGGGACTAGCGGGGATACGCAGTATTTT. It translates to CASRRSGTSGDTQYF.

This chain links TRBV3-1 with TRBJ1-2; no definite D call. Trimming removed 4 bases at V and 4 bases at J, with 16 bases between. Per germline, CDR1 LGHDT and CDR2 YNNKEL (reference sequence). The CDR3 extends over 15 amino acids. CDR3 DNA: TGTGCCAGCAGCCTTCTGGAGACCGGGAGCTATGGCTACACCTTC. Its translation is CASSLLETGSYGYTF. The whole variable domain, filled in from reference TRBV3-1 and TRBJ1-2, reads DTAVSQTPKYLVTQMGNDKSIKCEQNLGHDTMYWYKQDSKKFLKIMFSYNNKELIINETVPNRFSPKSPDKAHLNLHINSLELGDSAVYFCASSLLETGSYGYTFGSGTRLTVV.

V usage is TRBV27 and J usage is TRBJ2-7; possibly TRBD2 for D (6 bases). V was pared by 0 bases and J by 0 bases, with 12 bases between. CDR1 is MNHEY and CDR2 is SMNVEV in the germline V gene (reference sequence). The CDR3 covers 16 residues. CDR3 residues: CASSLSRRGTSYEQYF. The CDR3 DNA is TGTGCCAGCAGTTTATCGAGGCGGGGTACCTCCTACGAGCAGTACTTC.

The chain joins TRBV29-1 to TRBJ2-5, with 15 bases identical to TRBD2. There are 17 residues in the CDR3. Germline CDR1 and CDR2: SQVTM and ANQGSEA. V shed 4 bases and J 4 bases; nucleotides not matched to a gene: 10. The CDR3 DNA reads as TGCAGCGTTGGAAGGGGCAGGACTAGCGGGAGGGGAGAGACCCAGTACTTC. Translated: CSVGRGRTSGRGETQYF. Using reference TRBV29-1 and TRBJ2-5 for the parts outside the CDR3, the full variable domain is SAVISQKPSRDICQRGTSLTIQCQVDSQVTMMFWYRQQPGQSLTLIATANQGSEATYESGFVIDKFPISRPNLTFSTLTVSNMSPEDSSIYLCSVGRGRTSGRGETQYFGPGTRLLVL.

V usage is TRBV5-8 and J usage is TRBJ2-3; no firm D call. Trimming shortened V by 0 bases and J by 5 bases, and 4 bases separated the two germline ends. This CDR3 has 12 residues. Per the germline V gene, CDR1 is SGHTS and CDR2 is YDEGEE. CDR3 in amino acids: CASSLDGDTQYF. For the CDR3, the DNA is TGTGCCAGCAGCTTGGACGGAGATACGCAGTATTTT.

In this sample, this clonotype turned up once. The chain carries TRBV13 and TRBJ2-7, with TRBD1 identical over 10 bases. CDR1 and CDR2 from the germline V gene are PRHDT and FYEKMQ (reference sequence). The CDR3 spans 15 residues. The V segment lost 5 bases and the J segment 2 bases; nucleotides outside the gene matches: 6. CDR3 sequence: CASSPRTGGAYEQYF. The CDR3 region has the DNA TGTGCCAGCAGCCCGCGGACAGGGGGGGCCTACGAGCAGTACTTC. The full variable domain, with the rest looked up from reference TRBV13 and TRBJ2-7, is AAGVIQSPRHLIKEKRETATLKCYPIPRHDTVYWYQQGPGQDPQFLISFYEKMQSDKGSIPDRFSAQQFSDYHSELNMSSLELGDSALYFCASSPRTGGAYEQYFGPGTRLTVT.

This chain joins TRBV12-3 or TRBV12-4 and TRBJ2-5; D is perhaps TRBD1 (5 bases). CDR3 length: 16 amino acids. The V gene lost 10 bases and the J gene lost 2 bases, with 23 bases spanning the gap. The CDR3 DNA sequence: TGTGCCACCGGGCAGGGTTCCCTCCCCCTACAAGAGACCCAGTACTTC. Translation: CATGQGSLPLQETQYF.

This clonotype has a handful of counts. The chain combines TRBV28 with TRBJ2-3, with D unclear. With 3 bases removed from V and 2 bases from J, the gap between germline ends came to 3 bases. Germline CDR1 and CDR2: MDHEN and SYDVKM. This CDR3 is 12 amino acids long. The CDR3 nucleotides are TGTGCCAGCAGTTTCTACACAGATACGCAGTATTTT. Residues: CASSFYTDTQYF.

This CDR3 is CASSSRDRGNEKLFF. In DNA form, the CDR3 reads TGTGCCAGCAGCTCCAGGGACAGGGGGAATGAAAAACTGTTTTTT. The chain has TRBV5-6 and TRBJ1-4; 11 nucleotides line up with TRBD1. Germline-derived CDR1 and CDR2 are SGHDT and YYEEEE. The CDR3 contains 15 residues. The ends lost 3 bases at V and 5 bases at J; junction bases unmatched: 3. Complete variable domain (other parts from reference TRBV5-6 and TRBJ1-4): DAGVTQSPTHLIKTRGQQVTLRCSPKSGHDTVSWYQQALGQGPQFIFQYYEEEERQRGNFPDRFSGHQFPNYSSELNVNALLLGDSALYLCASSSRDRGNEKLFFGSGTQLSVL.

The CDR3 spells CASSNRGYGYTF. The CDR3, as DNA: TGTGCCAGCAGTAACAGGGGATATGGCTACACCTTC. The chain uses TRBV27 and TRBJ1-2; 7 nucleotides match TRBD1. V lost 5 bases, J lost 5 bases, and 2 bases stayed unmatched. The CDR3 covers 12 residues. The germline gives CDR1 MNHEY, CDR2 SMNVEV (reference sequence).

The V gene is TRBV5-1, the J gene TRBJ2-7; 7 positions agree with TRBD1. Germline lookup yields CDR1 SGHRS and CDR2 YFSETQ. This CDR3 region has 14 residues. V lost 3 bases to trimming and J lost 6 bases; unmatched junction nucleotides: 9. CDR3 amino acids: CASSSYLQGIEQYF. DNA for the CDR3: TGCGCCAGCAGCTCCTACCTACAGGGGATCGAGCAGTACTTC. The complete variable domain, with remaining parts taken from reference TRBV5-1 and TRBJ2-7, reads KAGVTQTPRYLIKTRGQQVTLSCSPISGHRSVSWYQQTPGQGLQFLFEYFSETQRNKGNFPGRFSGRQFSNSRSEMNVSTLELGDSALYLCASSSYLQGIEQYFGPGTRLTVT.

The chain uses TRBV5-4 and TRBJ2-7, with 7 bases matching TRBD1. CDR1 is SGHNT, CDR2 YYREEE, per germline (reference sequence). The CDR3 sequence is 14 residues long. V shed 4 bases, J shed 3 bases, and the junction held 7 bases outside the gene matches. The CDR3 protein is CASSRQGNHYEQYF. CDR3 nucleotide sequence: TGTGCCAGCAGCAGACAGGGCAACCACTACGAGCAGTACTTC.

The chain is built from TRBV6-1 and TRBJ1-5, with D unresolved. The CDR3 is 13 residues long. Germline loops: CDR1 MNHNS, CDR2 SASEGT. V was clipped by 8 bases and J by 3 bases, with 11 bases between them. The CDR3 nucleotides read TGTGCCAGCGGGGTTCAAGCCAATCAGCCCCAGCATTTT. Its translation is CASGVQANQPQHF.

The chain joins TRBV19 to TRBJ2-2, with 8 bases that match TRBD2. CDR1 is LNHDA and CDR2 is SQIVND in the germline V gene (reference sequence). With 6 bases clipped from V and 0 bases from J, the junction kept 9 bases outside the gene matches. The CDR3 totals 17 residues. The CDR3 reads CASRASGHPANTGELFF. The DNA of the CDR3 is TGTGCCAGTAGGGCTAGCGGGCATCCCGCGAACACCGGGGAGCTGTTTTTT.

This chain joins TRBV29-1 and TRBJ2-7; D possibly uses TRBD1 or TRBD2 (5 bases each). Trimming removed 7 bases at V and 2 bases at J, with 15 bases between. CDR3 size: 13 residues. CDR1 is SQVTM and CDR2 is ANQGSEA in the germline V gene. For the CDR3, the DNA is TGCAGCGCTCGGGACGGAGTGACCTACGAGCAGTACTTC. This codes for CSARDGVTYEQYF.

V gene TRBV6-5 combines with J gene TRBJ2-7, with TRBD1 identical over 7 bases. In germline, CDR1 is MNHEY, CDR2 SVGAGI. This CDR3 region has 13 residues. V lost 2 bases to trimming and J lost 3 bases; unmatched junction nucleotides: 1. CDR3 loop: CASSYRDSYEQYF. In nucleotides, the CDR3 is TGTGCCAGCAGTTACAGGGACAGCTACGAGCAGTACTTC.

The chain combines TRBV25-1 with TRBJ1-2, with no clear D. V was clipped by 0 bases and J by 12 bases, with 5 bases between them. Germline CDR1 is MGHDK and CDR2 is SYGVNS. This CDR3 is built from 10 residues. CDR3 residues: CASSEYSHTF. DNA for the CDR3: TGTGCCAGCAGTGAATATTCCCACACCTTC.